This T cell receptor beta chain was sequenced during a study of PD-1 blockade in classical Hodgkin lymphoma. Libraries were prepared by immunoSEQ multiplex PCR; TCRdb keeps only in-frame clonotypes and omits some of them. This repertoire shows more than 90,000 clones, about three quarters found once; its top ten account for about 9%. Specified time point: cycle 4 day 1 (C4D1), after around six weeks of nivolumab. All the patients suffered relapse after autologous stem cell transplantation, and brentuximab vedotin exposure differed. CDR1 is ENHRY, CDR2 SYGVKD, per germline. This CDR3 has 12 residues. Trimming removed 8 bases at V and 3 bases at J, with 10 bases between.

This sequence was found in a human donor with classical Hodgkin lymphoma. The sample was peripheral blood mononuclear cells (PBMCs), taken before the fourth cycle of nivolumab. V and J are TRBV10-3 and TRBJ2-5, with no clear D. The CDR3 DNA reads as TGTGCCATCGACACAGCAAAAGAGACCCAGTACTTC. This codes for CAIDTAKETQYF.